Shown below are 17 T cell receptor beta chains from a single sample sequenced in a study of identical twins. TCRdb re-called the 5' RACE reads through MiXCR, storing one row per CDR3 protein. The sample lists roughly 260,000 distinct CDR3 sequences, roughly 13% occurring once. The sequencing input was memory (CD45RO+) T cells sorted from blood. The receptors shown here come from a woman aged 18 to 35 in good health.

There are a few counts of this clonotype. J is TRBJ2-3 and V is TRBV9; unclear D gene. Looked up from germline, CDR1 is SGDLS and CDR2 is YYNGEE. V was cut by 4 bases and J by 4 bases, with 13 bases left in between. The CDR3 contains 14 residues. CDR3 loop: CASSPRTEPDTQYF. CDR3 DNA sequence: TGTGCCAGCAGCCCTAGGACGGAACCAGATACGCAGTATTTT.

The rearrangement uses TRBV12-3 or TRBV12-4 and TRBJ2-2; TRBD2 matches 9 bases. The CDR3 loop spans 18 amino acids. V dropped 0 bases and J dropped 4; count of bases not matched to a gene: 9. This CDR3 is CASSLAHSGSGGTGELFF. The DNA for the CDR3 is TGTGCCAGCAGTTTAGCCCATAGCGGGAGTGGCGGCACCGGGGAGCTGTTTTTT.

This clonotype was counted a few times. The chain carries TRBV12-3 or TRBV12-4 and TRBJ2-3, with a possible D match to TRBD1 (6 bases). V was cut by 5 bases and J by 0 bases, with 15 bases left in between. The CDR3 length is 16 residues. Here the CDR3 DNA reads TGTGCCAGCAGTACACACAGGGTCTCGAGCACAGATACGCAGTATTTT. It yields the protein CASSTHRVSSTDTQYF.

The rearrangement links TRBV12-3 or TRBV12-4 to TRBJ2-1; 7 nucleotides line up with TRBD1. J gave up 13 bases and V 6 bases, and 9 bases lay outside the gene matches. The CDR3 is made up of 12 amino acids. Here the CDR3 reads CASSLSRGFQFF. As DNA, the CDR3 is TGTGCCAGCAGCCTTAGCAGGGGGTTCCAGTTCTTC.

The chain uses TRBV21-1 and TRBJ2-7. TRBV21-1 counts as a pseudogene. The CDR3 consists of 11 residues. The CDR3 loop reads CASSKSEGQYF. The CDR3 DNA sequence: TGTGCCAGCAGCAAAAGCGAAGGGCAGTACTTC.

The chain is built from TRBV12-3 or TRBV12-4 and TRBJ1-3, with TRBD1 identical over 7 bases. The CDR3 covers 13 residues. Germline trimming cut 5 bases from V and 7 bases from J; bases unmatched to any gene: 5. The CDR3 coding sequence is TGTGCCAGCAGTCGACAGGGCGCGAACACCATATATTTT. Translated: CASSRQGANTIYF.

This clonotype was counted only a few times. The rearrangement links TRBV2 to TRBJ2-1; D is perhaps TRBD2 (5 bases). The CDR3 spans 15 residues. Germline assignment: CDR1 SNHLY and CDR2 FYNNEI. The V gene lost 6 bases and the J gene lost 5 bases, with 17 bases spanning the gap. The CDR3 spells CASRPRGYTDNEQFF. The CDR3 coding sequence is TGTGCCAGCAGGCCCCGGGGATACACCGACAATGAGCAGTTCTTC.

This sequence joins TRBV25-1 and TRBJ2-1; D is perhaps TRBD1 (6 bases). The ends were cut back, 6 bases at V and 3 bases at J, with 9 bases in the middle. Germline V gene sequence: CDR1 MGHDK, CDR2 SYGVNS. This CDR3 region has 13 residues. The CDR3 DNA reads as TGTGCCAGCAGAGGACAGAGCTACAATGAGCAGTTCTTC. It codes for CASRGQSYNEQFF. Supplemented by reference TRBV25-1 and TRBJ2-1, the full variable domain reads EADIYQTPRYLVIGTGKKITLECSQTMGHDKMYWYQQDPGMELHLIHYSYGVNSTEKGDLSSESTVSRIRTEHFPLTLESARPSHTSQYLCASRGQSYNEQFFGPGTRLTVL.

At least ten counts were recorded for this clonotype. The genes are TRBV7-2 and TRBJ2-1, with 7 bases lining up with TRBD2. Germline V CDR1 and CDR2: SGHTA, FQGNSA. The CDR3 spans 13 residues. With V trimmed by 4 bases and J by 5 bases, 2 bases remained unmatched. CDR3 protein: CASSWTSDNEQFF. CDR3 nucleotide sequence: TGTGCCAGCAGCTGGACTAGTGACAATGAGCAGTTCTTC.

Ten or more counts support this clonotype. The rearrangement joins TRBV20-1 to TRBJ2-7; D possibly corresponds to TRBD1 (6 bases). CDR3 length: 14 residues. Trimming took 5 bases from V and 3 from J, leaving 17 bases between them. Germline V gene sequence: CDR1 DFQATT, CDR2 SNEGSKA (reference sequence). CDR3 DNA: TGCAGTGCTTCTGACTCGGGACAAAGCTACGAGCAGTACTTC. This codes for CSASDSGQSYEQYF.

This clonotype has just a few counts. This CDR3 is CSAHDRGNQPQHF. The DNA of the CDR3 is TGCAGTGCTCATGACAGGGGAAATCAGCCCCAGCATTTT. The chain carries TRBV20-1 and TRBJ1-5; 8 bases agree with TRBD1. Germline CDR1 reads DFQATT; CDR2 reads SNEGSKA (reference sequence). V gave up 5 bases and J gave up 4 bases; unmatched junction bases: 4. The CDR3 totals 13 residues.

This clonotype appeared many times. The chain has TRBV5-1 and TRBJ2-7; maybe TRBD2 (6 bases). The length of the CDR3 is 13 residues. Per the germline V gene, CDR1 is SGHRS and CDR2 is YFSETQ. Trimming removed 4 bases from V and 5 bases from J, with 13 bases in between. The CDR3 DNA reads as TGCGCCAGCAGCCCGGAGGGGTATGACGAGCAGTACTTC. This codes for CASSPEGYDEQYF.

CDR3 coding DNA: TGCGCCAGCAGCCCTACCGCGCGGGGGACCTACGAGCAGTACTTC. This sequence encodes CASSPTARGTYEQYF. The V call is TRBV5-1, the J call TRBJ2-7; 7 bases line up with TRBD2. The CDR3 is 15 amino acids. Per germline, CDR1 SGHRS and CDR2 YFSETQ. The V and J ends lost 4 bases and 2 bases, in that order; junction bases with no gene match: 9.

J is TRBJ1-3 and V is TRBV10-3; D gene unclear. Germline values: CDR1 ENHRY, CDR2 SYGVKD. The CDR3 length is 11 residues. Trimming pared 11 bases from V and 2 bases from J, leaving 7 bases between. CDR3 loop: CASSPGNTIYF. The DNA of the CDR3 is TGTGCCTCGTCCCCTGGAAACACCATATATTTT.

The V gene is TRBV7-9, the J gene TRBJ2-1, with D hard to call. The CDR3 consists of 12 residues. Between the trimmed V and J ends, which lost 5 bases and 11 bases, there was a span of 13 bases. The germline gives CDR1 SEHNR, CDR2 FQNEAQ (reference sequence). CDR3 nucleotide sequence: TGTGCCAGCAGCCAATACCAGTTTAAGCAGTTCTTC. It is translated as CASSQYQFKQFF.

This clonotype came up a few times. V usage is TRBV11-2 and J usage is TRBJ2-7; D is uncertain. There are 13 residues in the CDR3. Germline V CDR1 and CDR2: SGHAT, FQNNGV. V was clipped by 2 bases and J by 9 bases, with 14 bases between them. CDR3 region: CASSLSTRMWQYF. CDR3 in DNA: TGTGCCAGCAGCTTATCAACACGGATGTGGCAGTACTTC.

At least ten counts were recorded for this clonotype. The gene calls are TRBV19 and TRBJ1-6, with D unclear. CDR1 LNHDA and CDR2 SQIVND come from the germline V gene (reference sequence). The V end lost 3 bases, the J end lost 5 bases, and 11 bases lay between the germline ends. CDR3 length: 15 amino acids. The CDR3 reads CASSMVGYNNSPLHF. The CDR3 DNA follows: TGTGCCAGTAGTATGGTGGGTTACAATAATTCACCCCTCCACTTT.